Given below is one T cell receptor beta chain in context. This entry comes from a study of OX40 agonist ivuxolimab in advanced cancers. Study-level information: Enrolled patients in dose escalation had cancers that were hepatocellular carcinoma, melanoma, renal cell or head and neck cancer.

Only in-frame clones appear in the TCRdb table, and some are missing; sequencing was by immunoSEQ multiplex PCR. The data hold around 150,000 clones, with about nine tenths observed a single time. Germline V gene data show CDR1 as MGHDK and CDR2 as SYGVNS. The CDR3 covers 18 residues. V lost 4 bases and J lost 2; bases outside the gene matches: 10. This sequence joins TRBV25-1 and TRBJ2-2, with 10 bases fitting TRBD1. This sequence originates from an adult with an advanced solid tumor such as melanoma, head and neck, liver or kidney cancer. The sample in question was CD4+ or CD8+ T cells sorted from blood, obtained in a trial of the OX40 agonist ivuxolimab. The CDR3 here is CASSAYAGTGDNTGELFF. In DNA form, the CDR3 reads TGTGCCAGCAGTGCGTACGCCGGGACAGGGGACAACACCGGGGAGCTGTTTTTT.